The 27 T cell receptor beta chains in this list originate from one sample, sequenced in a study of blood T cell repertoires in COVID-19. TCRdb's copy holds only in-frame clones and misses some; the assay was immunoSEQ multiplex PCR. The sample carries roughly 150,000 clones, 70% to 90% recorded once. Sequenced: peripheral blood. These receptors were taken from a human donor in a cohort sampled during active COVID-19.

This clone was seen a few times. V and J are TRBV6-2 or TRBV6-3 and TRBJ2-3; tentatively, D is TRBD2 (7 bases). Germline V gene data show CDR1 as MNHEY and CDR2 as SVGEGT. The V and J ends lost 2 bases and 5 bases respectively, with 14 bases between them. The CDR3 length is 15 residues. The DNA for the CDR3 is TGTGCCAGCAGTTACGGGCGGGGGCTCGGAGATACGCAGTATTTT. Its protein product is CASSYGRGLGDTQYF.

The genes are TRBV27 and TRBJ1-5; unclear D gene. Germline V gene lookup returns CDR1 MNHEY and CDR2 SMNVEV (reference sequence). V dropped 0 bases and J dropped 2 bases, with 8 bases sitting between them. This CDR3 contains 15 residues. This CDR3 is CASSLSKGGNQPQHF. The CDR3 nucleotides are TGTGCCAGCAGTTTATCGAAAGGAGGCAATCAGCCCCAGCATTTT.

The chain combines TRBV6-1 with TRBJ1-2, with D perhaps matching TRBD1 (5 bases). Trimming removed 0 bases from V and 2 bases from J, with 16 bases in between. Germline values: CDR1 MNHNS, CDR2 SASEGT. This CDR3 has 17 residues. In DNA, the CDR3 is TGTGCCAGCAGTGAAGCGCAGGGTCGGTCGTGGAACTATGGCTACACCTTC. Its protein is CASSEAQGRSWNYGYTF.

There are a few counts of this clone. The chain has TRBV6-5 and TRBJ1-1; D gene unclear. Germline V gene data show CDR1 as MNHEY and CDR2 as SVGAGI. Trimming took off 6 bases at V and 1 base at J, with 9 bases between the two ends. The CDR3 extends over 13 amino acids. The CDR3: CASRQERNTEAFF. The DNA for the CDR3 is TGTGCCAGCAGGCAGGAAAGGAACACTGAAGCTTTCTTT.

The rearrangement joins TRBV4-2 to TRBJ2-1, with TRBD1 matching 9 bases. Germline CDR1 and CDR2: LGHNA and YNFKEQ. The CDR3 spans 17 residues. J was trimmed by 7 bases and V by 1 base; bases with no gene match: 11. The CDR3 spells CASSQVPGSGQGNEQFF. In DNA, the CDR3 is TGTGCCAGCAGCCAAGTTCCTGGGTCAGGACAGGGGAATGAGCAGTTCTTC.

In DNA form, the CDR3 reads TGTGCCAGCAGTCGGGGACAGCCAAATTCACCCCTCCACTTT. Its translation: CASSRGQPNSPLHF. The chain employs TRBV28 and TRBJ1-6; TRBD1 aligns across 7 bases. Looked up from germline, CDR1 is MDHEN and CDR2 is SYDVKM. The CDR3 has 14 residues. The trim removed 5 bases at V and 7 bases at J, leaving 5 bases unmatched.

V and J are TRBV3-1 (or the pseudogene TRBV3-2) and TRBJ2-3, with 9 bases matching TRBD2. The CDR3 has 14 amino acids. Trimming at V came to 10 bases and at J to 2 bases, leaving 7 bases not matched to a gene. The germline V gene encodes CDR1 LGHDT and CDR2 YNNKEL (reference sequence). The chain's CDR3 is CATRLADNTDTQYF. DNA of the CDR3: TGTGCCACACGACTAGCGGACAACACAGATACGCAGTATTTT.

CDR3 in DNA: TGTGCCAGCGGGAGGGAAAGCCCAGATACGCAGTATTTT. As protein: CASGRESPDTQYF. The chain has TRBV6-5 and TRBJ2-3; the match to TRBD2 covers 7 bases. Germline CDR1 MNHEY, CDR2 SVGAGI. V gave up 8 bases and J gave up 4 bases; unmatched junction bases: 6. The CDR3 has 13 residues.

CDR3 DNA sequence: TGTGCCAGCAGTGAAGAGCGGACGAATAAGTATGAGCAGTTCTTC. Translation gives CASSEERTNKYEQFF. This sequence joins TRBV6-4 and TRBJ2-1, with D possibly TRBD2 on 5 matching bases. Trimming took 3 bases from V and 8 from J, leaving 17 bases between them. The CDR3 is made up of 15 amino acids. Germline CDR1 and CDR2: MRHNA and SNTAGT.

Only a few counts were recorded for this clone. The rearrangement joins TRBV4-1 to TRBJ2-5, with D unclear. The germline V gene has CDR1 MGHRA and CDR2 YSYEKL. The CDR3 contains 14 residues. Trimming shortened V by 0 bases and J by 5 bases, and 10 bases separated the two germline ends. CDR3 in DNA: TGCGCCAGCAGCCAAGATTGGGTCGGGGAGACCCAGTACTTC. It encodes CASSQDWVGETQYF.

V and J are TRBV19 and TRBJ2-2; 7 bases match TRBD2. Unmatched junction bases numbered 7, after V lost 6 bases and J lost 0 bases. The CDR3 runs to 16 residues. The germline gives CDR1 LNHDA, CDR2 SQIVND (reference sequence). The DNA for the CDR3 is TGTGCCAGTAGAGCTAGCGGCCAATCGAACACCGGGGAGCTGTTTTTT. Translated, it gives CASRASGQSNTGELFF.

This clone occurred once. This chain uses TRBV28 with TRBJ2-3, with D unresolved. Per the germline V gene, CDR1 is MDHEN and CDR2 is SYDVKM. Trimming removed 2 bases from V and 1 base from J, with 16 bases in between. The CDR3 covers 17 residues. The CDR3 DNA sequence: TGTGCCAGCAGTTTACTCAGACCTGTTCGGGGCACAGATACGCAGTATTTT. Its translation is CASSLLRPVRGTDTQYF.

The chain uses TRBV5-4 and TRBJ2-4, with TRBD2 matching over 14 bases. This CDR3 spans 17 amino acids. The ends lost 4 bases at V and 8 bases at J; junction bases unmatched: 11. CDR1 and CDR2 from the germline V gene are SGHNT and YYREEE (reference sequence). The CDR3 DNA reads TGTGCCAGCAGCCCTCAGTCGGGACTAGCGGGAGAGGACATTCAGTACTTC. Translating gives CASSPQSGLAGEDIQYF.

The J gene is TRBJ2-7, the V gene TRBV10-2, with 11 positions matching TRBD2. This CDR3 has 15 amino acids. CDR1 is WSHSY, CDR2 SAAADI, per germline. The ends lost 8 bases at V and 5 bases at J; junction bases unmatched: 11. The CDR3 region is CASVEVAGGPHEQYF. The CDR3 nucleotides are TGCGCCAGCGTTGAGGTAGCGGGGGGGCCCCACGAGCAGTACTTC.

The rearrangement joins TRBV27 to TRBJ2-3; TRBD1 might be the D (6 bases). Trimming removed 8 bases at V and 1 base at J, with 10 bases between. Germline-derived CDR1 and CDR2 are MNHEY and SMNVEV (reference sequence). This CDR3 has 13 amino acids. CDR3: CASARGGTDTQYF. Here the CDR3 DNA reads TGTGCCAGCGCCAGGGGCGGCACAGATACGCAGTATTTT.

Only one count was recorded for this clone. The V gene is TRBV7-2, the J gene TRBJ1-6; tentatively, D is TRBD1 (5 bases). Germline V gene lookup returns CDR1 SGHTA and CDR2 FQGNSA. Trimming stripped 7 bases from V and 7 bases from J, with 17 bases between. This CDR3 spans 15 amino acids. CDR3 bases: TGTGCCAGCAACCCCCGGGGGGGTGGGAATTCACCCCTCCACTTT. It specifies CASNPRGGGNSPLHF.

CDR3 region: CASSLIGAGGANEQFF. Written as DNA, the CDR3 is TGTGCCAGCAGCTTAATAGGGGCAGGGGGTGCAAATGAGCAGTTCTTC. V usage is TRBV7-3 and J usage is TRBJ2-1; TRBD1 agrees at 7 bases. Per the germline V gene, CDR1 is SGHTA and CDR2 is FQGTGA. This CDR3 spans 16 amino acids. Trimming cost V 1 base and J 7 bases; bases outside gene matches: 10.

The rearrangement joins TRBV7-9 to TRBJ1-5; maybe TRBD1 (6 bases). Trimming cost V 0 bases and J 2 bases, with 11 bases left between them. The CDR3 contains 16 residues. Germline-derived CDR1 and CDR2 are SEHNR and FQNEAQ (reference sequence). The CDR3 bases are TGTGCCAGCAGCTTAGCGCAGGGGAGGGGCAATCAGCCCCAGCATTTT. This codes for CASSLAQGRGNQPQHF.

The rearrangement joins TRBV28 to TRBJ2-7; TRBD2 is a possible D gene (5 bases). The V and J ends lost 3 bases and 3 bases respectively, with 18 bases between them. CDR3 length equals 16 residues. Germline V gene lookup returns CDR1 MDHEN and CDR2 SYDVKM. The CDR3 sequence: CASSLSGSRGLYEQYF. Here the CDR3 DNA reads TGTGCCAGCAGTTTGTCGGGGTCCCGTGGCCTCTACGAGCAGTACTTC. The full variable domain, in which reference TRBV28 and TRBJ2-7 provide the parts outside the CDR3, is DVKVTQSSRYLVKRTGEKVFLECVQDMDHENMFWYRQDPGLGLRLIYFSYDVKMKEKGDIPEGYSVSREKKERFSLILESASTNQTSMYLCASSLSGSRGLYEQYFGPGTRLTVT.

In DNA, the CDR3 is TGTGCCAGCAGAACCGGGACAGGGAATACGGCACCCCTCCACTTT. It is translated as CASRTGTGNTAPLHF. This rearrangement joins TRBV2 to TRBJ1-6; TRBD1 aligns across 9 bases. CDR1 and CDR2 from the germline V gene are SNHLY and FYNNEI. This CDR3 is 15 amino acids long. V gave up 6 bases and J gave up 11 bases; unmatched junction bases: 11.

This clone was seen a handful of times. The rearrangement uses TRBV4-1 and TRBJ2-2, with TRBD1 matching over 8 bases. The germline gives CDR1 MGHRA, CDR2 YSYEKL. This CDR3 region has 16 residues. Germline trimming cut 1 base from V and 4 bases from J; bases unmatched to any gene: 5. The CDR3 bases are TGCGCCAGCAGCCAAGCCCCGGACAGGGTCACCGGGGAGCTGTTTTTT. This sequence encodes CASSQAPDRVTGELFF.

This clone was picked up a small number of times. The rearrangement links TRBV9 to TRBJ1-3; D is uncertain. This CDR3 has 16 amino acids. V lost 0 bases to trimming and J lost 0 bases, with 10 bases between them. Germline V lookup: CDR1 SGDLS, CDR2 YYNGEE. This chain's CDR3 is CASSVGNTHSGNTIYF. CDR3 bases: TGTGCCAGCAGCGTAGGTAATACACACTCTGGAAACACCATATATTTT.

Points on this clone: The identical CDR3 is also encoded by other nucleotide sequences in the sample. The chain recombines TRBV5-1 with TRBJ2-5; D is perhaps TRBD2 (6 bases). Germline V gives CDR1 SGHRS, CDR2 YFSETQ. The germline V and J ends were trimmed by 0 bases and 2 bases, with 8 bases remaining between them. CDR3 length equals 14 residues. In DNA, the CDR3 is TGCGCCAGCAGCTTGGGTGGGGGGCAAGAGACCCAGTACTTC. Translated: CASSLGGGQETQYF.

The V call is TRBV28, the J call TRBJ1-2; 12 nucleotides match TRBD1. Losses at the gene ends were 6 bases for V and 4 bases for J; bases not matched to a gene: 12. Germline-derived CDR1 and CDR2 are MDHEN and SYDVKM. The CDR3 runs to 17 residues. The DNA for the CDR3 is TGTGCCAGCAGGACTGGGACAGGGGGCGCGGGAGTCTATGGCTACACCTTC. As protein: CASRTGTGGAGVYGYTF.

This chain uses TRBV19 with TRBJ2-2; 8 nucleotides line up with TRBD1. V trimming: 4 bases; J trimming: 4 bases; junction bases outside the gene matches: 8. Germline V gene lookup returns CDR1 LNHDA and CDR2 SQIVND (reference sequence). The CDR3 loop spans 16 amino acids. This chain's CDR3 is CASSTSGGLGTGELFF. CDR3 nucleotides: TGTGCCAGTAGTACTTCAGGGGGCCTAGGCACCGGGGAGCTGTTTTTT.

This clone has just one count. The genes are TRBV29-1 and TRBJ2-6; 7 bases map to TRBD2. The CDR3 runs to 14 residues. Germline V gene data show CDR1 as SQVTM and CDR2 as ANQGSEA. Germline trimming cut 4 bases from V and 2 bases from J; bases unmatched to any gene: 2. In DNA form, the CDR3 reads TGCAGCGTTGGGGGAGGGGCTGGGGCCAACGTCCTGACTTTC. This translates into CSVGGGAGANVLTF.

The chain links TRBV28 to TRBJ1-1; no clear D gene. CDR3 length equals 13 residues. The V gene lost 7 bases and the J gene lost 3 bases, with 12 bases spanning the gap. Per germline, CDR1 MDHEN and CDR2 SYDVKM. CDR3 amino acids: CASTISTYTEAFF. CDR3 in DNA: TGTGCCAGCACCATTAGTACGTACACTGAAGCTTTCTTT.